Each of the 4 T cell receptor beta chains below was sequenced from the same sample in a study of shared clonotypes between healthy human individuals. This table comes from immunoSEQ multiplex PCR, and its TCRdb copy is limited to in-frame clones, with some not included. The sample consists of some 490,000 clones, approximately 80% of them appearing once. The sequenced sample was PBMCs. The receptors were gathered from a woman aged 40 to 50 in good health. Some clones in this sample may be carry-over from other donors' samples.

V is TRBV2 and J is TRBJ2-1; D unclear. Germline V gives CDR1 SNHLY, CDR2 FYNNEI. The V and J ends lost 7 bases and 5 bases respectively, with 6 bases between them. There are 11 residues in the CDR3. CDR3 loop: CASKYNNEQFF. The CDR3 coding sequence is TGTGCCAGCAAGTATAACAATGAGCAGTTCTTC.

The genes are TRBV30 and TRBJ2-5, with TRBD2 identical over 12 bases. J was trimmed by 4 bases and V by 2 bases; bases with no gene match: 8. Germline V gene data show CDR1 as GTSNPN and CDR2 as SVGIG (reference sequence). The CDR3 has 16 amino acids. CDR3: CAWSQTSGSPGETQYF. CDR3 coding DNA: TGTGCCTGGAGTCAGACTAGCGGGAGTCCTGGAGAGACCCAGTACTTC.

The V gene is TRBV28, the J gene TRBJ2-1; D could derive from TRBD1 or TRBD2 (6 bases each). The CDR3 length is 14 residues. Germline V gene lookup returns CDR1 MDHEN and CDR2 SYDVKM. Trimming shortened V by 8 bases and J by 4 bases, and 15 bases separated the two germline ends. The CDR3 DNA is TGTGCCAGCGACAATTTAGGGGGGTACAATGAGCAGTTCTTC. It is translated as CASDNLGGYNEQFF.

This clone was recorded only once. The chain joins TRBV11-2 to TRBJ2-2, with unresolved D. Looked up from germline, CDR1 is SGHAT and CDR2 is FQNNGV. The CDR3 is 14 amino acids. Between the trimmed V and J ends, which lost 5 bases and 0 bases, there was a span of 7 bases. The CDR3 DNA reads TGTGCCAGCAGCCAGGTCGCGAACACCGGGGAGCTGTTTTTT. Encoded protein: CASSQVANTGELFF.